The clone carrying this TCR beta chain was observed a handful of times. Its antigen remains unidentified. This sample is drawn from a study of T-cell reconstitution after alpha-beta-depleted transplantation in children. Study-wide points: Reports say that about two months after transplant, the alpha-beta T cells came out of several hundred graft clones that had expanded. Elevated TCRbeta diversity at day 60 was traced, in some patients, to surviving recipient T cells and thymic progenitors. T cells produced anew were the main source of T-cell counts and diversity one year after transplant.

Unique molecular identifiers tagged the TCRbeta library. MiXCR, run by TCRdb on the PCR reads, gives a single entry per CDR3 protein. The sample has a few hundred thousand distinct CDR3 sequences; approximately 23% are singletons. The source was PBMCs, mostly from graft donor cells, collected 180 days after TCRalphabeta/CD19-depleted stem cell transplant. The receptor was isolated from a male patient younger than 18 who had a stem cell transplant for acute lymphoblastic leukemia, so the T cells may come from the graft donor.

The CDR3 bases are TGCAGCGTTTTTGCCAGGGCACCGAAAGGAAACACCATATATTTT. It encodes CSVFARAPKGNTIYF. The V gene is TRBV29-1, the J gene TRBJ1-3; tentative D call: TRBD1 (5 bases). Germline V gene data show CDR1 as SQVTM and CDR2 as ANQGSEA. This CDR3 comprises 15 residues. The V end was cut by 5 bases, the J end by 4 bases, with 18 bases between.